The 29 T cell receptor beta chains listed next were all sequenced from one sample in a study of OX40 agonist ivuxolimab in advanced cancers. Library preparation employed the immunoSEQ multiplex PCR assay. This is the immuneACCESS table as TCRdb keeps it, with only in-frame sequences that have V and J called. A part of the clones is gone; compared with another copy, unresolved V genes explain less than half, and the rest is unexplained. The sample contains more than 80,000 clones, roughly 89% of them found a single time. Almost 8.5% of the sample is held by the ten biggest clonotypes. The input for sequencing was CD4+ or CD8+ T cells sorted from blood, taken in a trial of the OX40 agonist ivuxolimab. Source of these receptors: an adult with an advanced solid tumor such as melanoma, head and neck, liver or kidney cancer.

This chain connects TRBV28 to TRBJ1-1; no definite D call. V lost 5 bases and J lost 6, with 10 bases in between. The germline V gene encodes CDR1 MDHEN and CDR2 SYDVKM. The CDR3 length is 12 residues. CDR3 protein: CASSVGSPEAFF. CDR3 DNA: TGTGCCAGCAGTGTGGGTTCCCCTGAAGCTTTCTTT.

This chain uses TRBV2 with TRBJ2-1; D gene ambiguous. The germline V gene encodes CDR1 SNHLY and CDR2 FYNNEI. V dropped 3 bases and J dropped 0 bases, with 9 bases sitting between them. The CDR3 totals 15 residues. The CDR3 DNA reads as TGTGCCAGCAGTGACTGGGTGAGCTCCTACAATGAGCAGTTCTTC. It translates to CASSDWVSSYNEQFF.

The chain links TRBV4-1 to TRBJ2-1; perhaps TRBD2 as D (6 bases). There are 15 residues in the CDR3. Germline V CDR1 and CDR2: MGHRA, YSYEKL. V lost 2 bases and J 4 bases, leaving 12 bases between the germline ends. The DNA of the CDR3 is TGCGCCAGCAGCCAACTTCGGAGGGGTTACAATGAGCAGTTCTTC. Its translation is CASSQLRRGYNEQFF.

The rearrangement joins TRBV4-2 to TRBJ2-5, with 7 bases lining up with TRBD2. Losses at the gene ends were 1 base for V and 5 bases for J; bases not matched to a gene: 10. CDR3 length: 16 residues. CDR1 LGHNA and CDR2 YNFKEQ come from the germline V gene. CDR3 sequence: CASSQGFEAGVETQYF. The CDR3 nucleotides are TGTGCCAGCAGCCAAGGTTTTGAGGCGGGAGTGGAGACCCAGTACTTC.

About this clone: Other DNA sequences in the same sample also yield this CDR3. The CDR3 DNA is TGTGCCAGCAGTTTTAGCTCCTACGAGCAGTACTTC. This translates into CASSFSSYEQYF. The chain employs TRBV5-4 and TRBJ2-7; no firm D call. Germline CDR1 is SGHNT and CDR2 is YYREEE (reference sequence). CDR3 length: 12 amino acids. The V gene lost 5 bases and the J gene lost 0 bases, with 6 bases spanning the gap.

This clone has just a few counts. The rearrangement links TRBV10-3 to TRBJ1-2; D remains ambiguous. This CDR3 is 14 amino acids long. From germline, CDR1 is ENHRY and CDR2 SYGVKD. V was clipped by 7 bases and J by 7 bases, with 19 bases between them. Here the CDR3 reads CAIKGMESSGGYTF. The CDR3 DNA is TGTGCCATCAAGGGAATGGAAAGTTCAGGTGGCTACACCTTC.

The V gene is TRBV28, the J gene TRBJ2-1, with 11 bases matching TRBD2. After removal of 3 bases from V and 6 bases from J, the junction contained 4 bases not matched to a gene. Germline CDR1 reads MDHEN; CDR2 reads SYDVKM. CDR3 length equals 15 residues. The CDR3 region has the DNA TGTGCCAGCAGTTTCGGGACTAGCGGCCTCAATGAGCAGTTCTTC. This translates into CASSFGTSGLNEQFF.

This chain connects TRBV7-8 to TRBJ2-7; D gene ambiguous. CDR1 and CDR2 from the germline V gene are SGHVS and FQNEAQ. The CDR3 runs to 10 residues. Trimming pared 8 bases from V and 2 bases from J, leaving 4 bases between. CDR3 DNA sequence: TGTGCCAGCGGGACCTACGAGCAGTACTTC. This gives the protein CASGTYEQYF.

The CDR3 sequence: CASTQNLGIKNTIYF. CDR3 nucleotides: TGTGCCTCCACTCAAAACCTAGGGATAAAGAACACCATATATTTT. This sequence joins TRBV30 and TRBJ1-3; D unclear. The CDR3 runs to 15 residues. Trimming pared 7 bases from V and 7 bases from J, leaving 23 bases between. CDR1 GTSNPN and CDR2 SVGIG come from the germline V gene (reference sequence).

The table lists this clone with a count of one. In DNA form, the CDR3 reads TGTGCCAGCAGCGAAGGGACAGACCAAGAGACCCAGTACTTC. This sequence encodes CASSEGTDQETQYF. This chain links TRBV9 with TRBJ2-5; 7 bases line up with TRBD1. V trimming: 3 bases; J trimming: 0 bases; junction bases outside the gene matches: 2. CDR1 and CDR2 (germline): SGDLS, YYNGEE. This CDR3 has 14 residues.

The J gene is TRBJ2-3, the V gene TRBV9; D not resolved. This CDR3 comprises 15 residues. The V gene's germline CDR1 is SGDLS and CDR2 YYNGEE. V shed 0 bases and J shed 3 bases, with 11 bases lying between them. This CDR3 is CASSVGWGGTDTQYF. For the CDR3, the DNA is TGTGCCAGCAGCGTAGGATGGGGTGGAACAGATACGCAGTATTTT.

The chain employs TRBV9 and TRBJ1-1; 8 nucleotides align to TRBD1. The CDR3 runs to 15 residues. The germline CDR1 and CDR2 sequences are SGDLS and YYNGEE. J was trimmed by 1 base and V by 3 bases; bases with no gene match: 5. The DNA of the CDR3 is TGTGCCAGCAGCGGGCCGGGACAGGAGAACACTGAAGCTTTCTTT. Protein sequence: CASSGPGQENTEAFF.

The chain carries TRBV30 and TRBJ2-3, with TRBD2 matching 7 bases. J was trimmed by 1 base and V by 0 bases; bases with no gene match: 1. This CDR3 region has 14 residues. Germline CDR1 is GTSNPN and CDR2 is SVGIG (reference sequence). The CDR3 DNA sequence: TGTGCCTGGAGTGTACGGGGGGGCACAGATACGCAGTATTTT. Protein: CAWSVRGGTDTQYF.

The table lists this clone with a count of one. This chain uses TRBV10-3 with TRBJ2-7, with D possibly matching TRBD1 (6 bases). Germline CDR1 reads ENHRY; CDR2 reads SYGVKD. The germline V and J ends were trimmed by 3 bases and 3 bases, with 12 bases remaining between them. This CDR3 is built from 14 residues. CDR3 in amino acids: CAISEYSDSYEQYV. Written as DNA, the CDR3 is TGTGCCATCAGTGAATATTCGGACAGCTACGAGCAGTACGTC.

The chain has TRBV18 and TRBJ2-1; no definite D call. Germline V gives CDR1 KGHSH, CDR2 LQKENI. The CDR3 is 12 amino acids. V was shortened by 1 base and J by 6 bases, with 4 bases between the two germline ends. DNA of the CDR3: TGTGCCAGCTCACCACGCCTCAATGAGCAGTTCTTC. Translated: CASSPRLNEQFF.

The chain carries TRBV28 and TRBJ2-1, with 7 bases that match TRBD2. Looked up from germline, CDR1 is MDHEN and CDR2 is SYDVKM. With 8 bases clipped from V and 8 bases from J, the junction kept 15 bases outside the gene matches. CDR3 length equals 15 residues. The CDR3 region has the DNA TGTGCCAGCGGGGCTGGGGCCGGGGGGTTCTATGAGCAGTTCTTC. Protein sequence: CASGAGAGGFYEQFF.

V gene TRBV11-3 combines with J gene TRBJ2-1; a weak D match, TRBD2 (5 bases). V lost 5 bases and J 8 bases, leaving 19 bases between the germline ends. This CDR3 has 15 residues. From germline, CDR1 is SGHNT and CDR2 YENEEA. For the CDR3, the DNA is TGTGCCAGCAGCCGACCCCCCCCAGAGGACTATGAGCAGTTCTTC. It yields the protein CASSRPPPEDYEQFF. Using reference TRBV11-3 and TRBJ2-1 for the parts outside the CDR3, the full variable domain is EAGVVQSPRYKIIEKKQPVAFWCNPISGHNTLYWYLQNLGQGPELLIRYENEEAVDDSQLPKDRFSAERLKGVDSTLKIQPAELGDSAVYLCASSRPPPEDYEQFFGPGTRLTVL.

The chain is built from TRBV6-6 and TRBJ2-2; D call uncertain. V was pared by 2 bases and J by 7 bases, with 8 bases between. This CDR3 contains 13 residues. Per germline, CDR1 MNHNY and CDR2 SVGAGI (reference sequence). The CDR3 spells CASSYGENGELFF. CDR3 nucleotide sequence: TGTGCCAGCAGTTACGGGGAAAACGGGGAGCTGTTTTTT.

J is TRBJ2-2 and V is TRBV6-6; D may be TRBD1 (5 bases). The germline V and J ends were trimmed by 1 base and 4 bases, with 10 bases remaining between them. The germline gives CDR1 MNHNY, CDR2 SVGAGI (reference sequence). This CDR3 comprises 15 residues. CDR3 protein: CASSYLPGPTGELFF. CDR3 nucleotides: TGTGCCAGCAGTTACTTGCCAGGGCCCACCGGGGAGCTGTTTTTT.

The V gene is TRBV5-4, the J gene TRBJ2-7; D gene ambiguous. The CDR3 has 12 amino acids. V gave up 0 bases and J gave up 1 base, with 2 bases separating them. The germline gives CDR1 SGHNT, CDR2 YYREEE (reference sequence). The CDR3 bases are TGTGCCAGCAGCTTGGAATCCTACGAGCAGTACTTC. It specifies CASSLESYEQYF.

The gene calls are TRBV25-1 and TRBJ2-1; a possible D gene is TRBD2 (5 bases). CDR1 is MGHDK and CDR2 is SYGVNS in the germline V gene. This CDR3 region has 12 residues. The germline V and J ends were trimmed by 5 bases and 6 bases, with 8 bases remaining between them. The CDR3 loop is CASSRTPNEQFF. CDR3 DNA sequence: TGTGCCAGCAGTAGGACTCCCAATGAGCAGTTCTTC.

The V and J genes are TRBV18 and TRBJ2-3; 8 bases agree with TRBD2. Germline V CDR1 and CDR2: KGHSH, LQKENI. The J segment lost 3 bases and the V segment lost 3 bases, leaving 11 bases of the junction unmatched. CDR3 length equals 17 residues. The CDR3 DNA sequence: TGTGCCAGCTCACCCGTTTCGGGTAGCGGGGTTACAGATACGCAGTATTTT. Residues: CASSPVSGSGVTDTQYF.

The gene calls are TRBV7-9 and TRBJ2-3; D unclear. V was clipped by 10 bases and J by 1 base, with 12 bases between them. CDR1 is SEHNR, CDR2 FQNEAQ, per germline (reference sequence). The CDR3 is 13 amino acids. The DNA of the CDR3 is TGTGCCACCACCCGTCCGGGCACAGATACGCAGTATTTT. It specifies CATTRPGTDTQYF.

The CDR3 nucleotides read TGTGCCAGCTCACCACGACCGGACAGGTTCTTTTTGGATGAGCAGTTCTTC. Translating it yields CASSPRPDRFFLDEQFF. The V and J genes are TRBV18 and TRBJ2-1, with TRBD1 identical over 7 bases. The CDR3 covers 17 residues. The V gene's germline CDR1 is KGHSH and CDR2 LQKENI. Trimming cost V 1 base and J 8 bases; bases outside gene matches: 14.

The CDR3 DNA reads as TGTGCCAGCAGTAGTACAGGGATGTACGAGCAGTACGTC. It translates to CASSSTGMYEQYV. The V call is TRBV6-4, the J call TRBJ2-7; tentative D call: TRBD1 (6 bases). Trimming pared 5 bases from V and 4 bases from J, leaving 12 bases between. The CDR3 extends over 13 amino acids. Germline CDR1 is MRHNA and CDR2 is SNTAGT.

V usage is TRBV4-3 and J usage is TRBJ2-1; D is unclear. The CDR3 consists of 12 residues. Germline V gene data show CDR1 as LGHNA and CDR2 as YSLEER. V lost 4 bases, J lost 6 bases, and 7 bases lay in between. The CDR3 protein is CASSPTGNEQFF. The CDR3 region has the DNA TGCGCCAGCAGCCCGACTGGCAATGAGCAGTTCTTC.

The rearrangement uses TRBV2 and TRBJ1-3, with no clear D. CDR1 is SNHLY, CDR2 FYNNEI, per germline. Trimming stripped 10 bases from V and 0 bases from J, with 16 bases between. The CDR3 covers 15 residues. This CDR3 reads CAKEDRAGSGNTIYF. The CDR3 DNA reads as TGTGCCAAAGAGGACCGGGCAGGCTCTGGAAACACCATATATTTT. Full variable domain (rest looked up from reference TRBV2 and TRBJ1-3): EPEVTQTPSHQVTQMGQEVILRCVPISNHLYFYWYRQILGQKVEFLVSFYNNEISEKSEIFDDQFSVERPDGSNFTLKIRSTKLEDSAMYFCAKEDRAGSGNTIYFGEGSWLTVV.

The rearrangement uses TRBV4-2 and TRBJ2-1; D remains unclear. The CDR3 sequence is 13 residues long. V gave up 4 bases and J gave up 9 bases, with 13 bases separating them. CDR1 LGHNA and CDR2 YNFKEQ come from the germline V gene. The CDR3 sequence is CASSLYKVGEQFF. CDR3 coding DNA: TGTGCCAGCAGCCTATATAAAGTGGGTGAGCAGTTCTTC.

The CDR3 loop reads CASSLGWGANNEQFF. The CDR3 DNA follows: TGTGCCAGCAGTTTAGGTTGGGGGGCCAACAATGAGCAGTTCTTC. The gene calls are TRBV28 and TRBJ2-1; D tentatively fits TRBD1 or TRBD2 (6 bases each). The CDR3 covers 15 residues. Germline V lookup: CDR1 MDHEN, CDR2 SYDVKM. Trimming removed 2 bases at V and 5 bases at J, with 13 bases between.